These 30 T cell receptor beta chains came from one sample sequenced in a study of blood T cell repertoires in COVID-19. Assay: immunoSEQ multiplex PCR; the TCRdb copy retains only in-frame clones and omits some. The table records 100,000 to 150,000 clones, 84% of them present only once. Material: PBMCs or T cells enriched from blood (not recorded which). The receptors derive from a man aged 35 to 55 with acute COVID-19.

The gene calls are TRBV2 and TRBJ2-7, with 14 bases fitting TRBD2. This CDR3 region has 17 residues. The V segment lost 6 bases and the J segment 7 bases; nucleotides outside the gene matches: 14. Germline CDR1 and CDR2: SNHLY and FYNNEI. CDR3 residues: CASSVTRLAGGTGEQYF. For the CDR3, the DNA is TGTGCCAGCAGCGTCACCAGACTAGCGGGAGGGACGGGAGAGCAGTACTTC.

The rearrangement joins TRBV10-1 to TRBJ2-2; perhaps TRBD2 as D (6 bases). The CDR3 is made up of 18 amino acids. The V gene's germline CDR1 is WNHNN and CDR2 SYGVQD (reference sequence). V shed 7 bases and J shed 4 bases, with 25 bases lying between them. The CDR3 sequence: CASKRAHKGLALTGELFF. The CDR3 region has the DNA TGCGCCAGCAAACGGGCCCATAAGGGCCTAGCGCTCACCGGGGAGCTGTTTTTT.

This chain links TRBV5-4 with TRBJ2-6, with D possibly matching TRBD1 (5 bases). Trimming shortened V by 3 bases and J by 4 bases, and 17 bases separated the two germline ends. Germline assignment: CDR1 SGHNT and CDR2 YYREEE (reference sequence). This CDR3 spans 17 amino acids. CDR3 residues: CASSSGTGPLGANVLTF. The CDR3 DNA reads TGTGCCAGCAGCTCCGGCACAGGACCTCTAGGGGCCAACGTCCTGACTTTC.

The chain couples TRBV30 to TRBJ2-7; tentative D call: TRBD2 (6 bases). The CDR3 runs to 13 residues. V lost 2 bases to trimming and J lost 4 bases, with 12 bases between them. Germline-derived CDR1 and CDR2 are GTSNPN and SVGIG (reference sequence). The CDR3 spells CAWSQGLIYEQYF. Here the CDR3 DNA reads TGTGCCTGGAGTCAGGGACTTATATACGAGCAGTACTTC.

This clone was detected only a few times. V and J are TRBV18 and TRBJ2-7, with a tentative D call TRBD2 (6 bases). This CDR3 is built from 15 residues. V lost 3 bases and J lost 0, with 12 bases in between. Per germline, CDR1 KGHSH and CDR2 LQKENI. CDR3 sequence: CASSPLSRDSYEQYF. The CDR3 DNA sequence: TGTGCCAGCTCACCCCTCTCGCGGGACTCCTACGAGCAGTACTTC.

The table lists this clone with a count of one. The J gene is TRBJ2-7, the V gene TRBV2; weak D call: TRBD1 (5 bases). The CDR3 loop spans 15 amino acids. Trimming took off 3 bases at V and 0 bases at J, with 12 bases between the two ends. Germline values: CDR1 SNHLY, CDR2 FYNNEI. The CDR3 here is CASSEGSGYSYEQYF. The CDR3 bases are TGTGCCAGCAGTGAGGGGTCAGGGTACTCCTACGAGCAGTACTTC. Looking up the rest from reference TRBV2 and TRBJ2-7 gives the full variable domain: EPEVTQTPSHQVTQMGQEVILRCVPISNHLYFYWYRQILGQKVEFLVSFYNNEISEKSEIFDDQFSVERPDGSNFTLKIRSTKLEDSAMYFCASSEGSGYSYEQYFGPGTRLTVT.

This chain uses TRBV6-5 with TRBJ1-1, with 9 nucleotides matching TRBD1. CDR1 is MNHEY, CDR2 SVGAGI, per germline. The CDR3 has 16 amino acids. With 4 bases clipped from V and 8 bases from J, the junction kept 14 bases outside the gene matches. CDR3 DNA: TGTGCCAGCAGTTTATCCCGGACAGGGGATGGCTCGGAAGCTTTCTTT. Translation: CASSLSRTGDGSEAFF.

The chain joins TRBV24-1 to TRBJ2-1, with TRBD2 matching 9 bases. V lost 1 base, J lost 9 bases, and 9 bases stayed unmatched. The CDR3 covers 16 residues. The germline CDR1 and CDR2 sequences are KGHDR and SFDVKD. This chain's CDR3 is CATSDFGSSGIAEQFF. The CDR3 DNA is TGTGCCACCAGTGATTTCGGGTCTAGCGGGATTGCTGAGCAGTTCTTC.

The chain employs TRBV10-3 and TRBJ2-1; 7 nucleotides agree with TRBD2. CDR3 length: 13 amino acids. Germline assignment: CDR1 ENHRY and CDR2 SYGVKD. Unmatched junction bases numbered 4, after V lost 7 bases and J lost 4 bases. The CDR3 reads CAINGGGYNEQFF. For the CDR3, the DNA is TGTGCCATCAATGGGGGAGGGTACAATGAGCAGTTCTTC.

This clone was seen only a few times. The CDR3 DNA follows: TGTGCCAGCAGCCAGGGACAGCCTGGAAACACCATATATTTT. This translates into CASSQGQPGNTIYF. V gene TRBV5-6 combines with J gene TRBJ1-3; 7 bases are shared with TRBD1. The germline V gene encodes CDR1 SGHDT and CDR2 YYEEEE. This CDR3 has 14 residues. Trimming cost V 4 bases and J 2 bases; bases outside gene matches: 3.

The genes are TRBV10-3 and TRBJ2-2, with a weak D call TRBD2 (7 bases). The V end was cut by 6 bases, the J end by 4 bases, with 15 bases between. Germline V gives CDR1 ENHRY, CDR2 SYGVKD. CDR3 length: 15 amino acids. The chain's CDR3 is CAIRGSGGVTGELFF. The CDR3 nucleotides are TGTGCCATCAGAGGTTCGGGGGGCGTCACCGGGGAGCTGTTTTTT.

The chain joins TRBV5-6 to TRBJ1-2; D not resolved. The V gene's germline CDR1 is SGHDT and CDR2 YYEEEE. The CDR3 sequence is 14 residues long. Trimming shortened V by 4 bases and J by 8 bases, and 18 bases separated the two germline ends. The CDR3 DNA sequence: TGTGCCAGCAGCCCAGGTTCAGGACTCCTCGGCTACACCTTC. It translates to CASSPGSGLLGYTF.

V is TRBV30 and J is TRBJ2-5, with D tentatively TRBD1 (6 bases). The CDR3 totals 12 residues. Germline lookup yields CDR1 GTSNPN and CDR2 SVGIG (reference sequence). CDR3 amino acids: CVLDSPQETQYF. The CDR3 DNA follows: TGTGTCCTGGACAGCCCCCAAGAGACCCAGTACTTC.

The chain recombines TRBV3-1 (or the pseudogene TRBV3-2) with TRBJ2-2; possibly TRBD2 for D (7 bases). The CDR3 contains 15 residues. The V gene lost 1 base and the J gene lost 3 bases, with 9 bases spanning the gap. Germline assignment: CDR1 LGHDT and CDR2 YNNKEL (reference sequence). The CDR3 nucleotides read TGTGCCAGCAGCCAAGCGGGGGGCGACACCGGGGAGCTGTTTTTT. Protein: CASSQAGGDTGELFF.

The rearrangement joins TRBV28 to TRBJ2-7; TRBD1 matches 7 bases. V trimming: 8 bases; J trimming: 5 bases; junction bases outside the gene matches: 18. CDR1 is MDHEN, CDR2 SYDVKM, per germline. This CDR3 is built from 16 residues. The CDR3 DNA reads TGTGCCAGCCGTTGGCCGGGACAGCGCGGAGTCCACGAGCAGTACTTC. Translation gives CASRWPGQRGVHEQYF.

This chain joins TRBV5-1 and TRBJ1-1; D ambiguous. Between the trimmed V and J ends, which lost 0 bases and 0 bases, there was a span of 6 bases. The germline gives CDR1 SGHRS, CDR2 YFSETQ. The CDR3 is 14 residues long. In DNA, the CDR3 is TGCGCCAGCAGCTTGGATTACATGAACACTGAAGCTTTCTTT. Translation gives CASSLDYMNTEAFF.

V and J are TRBV3-1 (or the pseudogene TRBV3-2) and TRBJ1-1, with 7 bases that match TRBD1. J lost 6 bases, V lost 7 bases, and 8 bases had no gene match. The CDR3 is 13 amino acids. CDR1 is LGHDT and CDR2 is YNNKEL in the germline V gene (reference sequence). CDR3 in DNA: TGTGCCAGCACCCGGGGGACAGTACCTGAAGCTTTCTTT. Protein product: CASTRGTVPEAFF.

This chain connects TRBV7-2 to TRBJ1-5; 7 nucleotides agree with TRBD1. This CDR3 spans 17 amino acids. V trimming: 5 bases; J trimming: 3 bases; junction bases outside the gene matches: 13. The V gene's germline CDR1 is SGHTA and CDR2 FQGNSA. The CDR3 region has the DNA TGTGCCAGCAGCCTAGATTATACAGGGGCCTTCAATCAGCCCCAGCATTTT. It yields the protein CASSLDYTGAFNQPQHF.

This chain links TRBV27 with TRBJ1-2; the match to TRBD1 covers 7 bases. The CDR3 runs 15 residues. Germline V gene sequence: CDR1 MNHEY, CDR2 SMNVEV (reference sequence). V was pared by 3 bases and J by 2 bases, with 6 bases of the junction left unmatched. CDR3 residues: CASSLKQGKNYGYTF. The CDR3 DNA sequence: TGTGCCAGCAGTTTGAAACAGGGGAAAAACTATGGCTACACCTTC.

J is TRBJ1-5 and V is TRBV6-4; 10 bases fit TRBD1. The CDR3 spans 15 residues. The junction had 4 bases not matched to a gene; V was cut back by 6 bases and J by 2 bases. CDR1 is MRHNA and CDR2 is SNTAGT in the germline V gene. As DNA, the CDR3 is TGTGCCAGCAGCCCCGGGACAGGGGGCAATCAGCCCCAGCATTTT. It yields the protein CASSPGTGGNQPQHF.

The chain employs TRBV15 and TRBJ1-1; tentative D call: TRBD1 (5 bases). Germline V gives CDR1 LNHNV, CDR2 YYDKDF (reference sequence). The CDR3 contains 13 residues. Trimming cost V 4 bases and J 3 bases, with 9 bases left between them. CDR3 in amino acids: CATSIGGDTEAFF. CDR3 nucleotide sequence: TGTGCCACCAGCATCGGGGGGGACACTGAAGCTTTCTTT. Together with reference TRBV15 and TRBJ1-1, the CDR3 gives the full variable domain: DAMVIQNPRYQVTQFGKPVTLSCSQTLNHNVMYWYQQKSSQAPKLLFHYYDKDFNNEADTPDNFQSRRPNTSFCFLDIRSPGLGDTAMYLCATSIGGDTEAFFGQGTRLTVV.

V usage is TRBV11-3 and J usage is TRBJ2-7; D may be TRBD2 (5 bases). V gave up 4 bases and J gave up 7 bases, with 17 bases separating them. This CDR3 contains 14 residues. Germline V gene data show CDR1 as SGHNT and CDR2 as YENEEA. The CDR3 nucleotides are TGTGCCAGCAGCTGGGATGGTCTCTCGGGGGAGCAGTACTTC. Its protein is CASSWDGLSGEQYF.

This chain uses TRBV5-1 with TRBJ2-7; 9 nucleotides line up with TRBD1. CDR3 length: 15 amino acids. The germline CDR1 and CDR2 sequences are SGHRS and YFSETQ. The V and J ends lost 2 bases and 0 bases, in that order; junction bases with no gene match: 3. The CDR3 spells CASSLLTGGSYEQYF. The DNA for the CDR3 is TGCGCCAGCAGCTTACTGACAGGGGGCTCCTACGAGCAGTACTTC.

This clone came up a few times. The chain combines TRBV7-2 with TRBJ1-2, with 7 bases aligning to TRBD1. Germline-derived CDR1 and CDR2 are SGHTA and FQGNSA. V was pared by 5 bases and J by 3 bases, with 6 bases of the junction left unmatched. The CDR3 consists of 14 residues. The CDR3 nucleotides read TGTGCCAGCAGCCCGAGACAGGGAGACTATGGCTACACCTTC. This sequence encodes CASSPRQGDYGYTF.

This chain uses TRBV27 with TRBJ1-5; D is undetermined. CDR3 length: 15 residues. Trimming removed 5 bases from V and 0 bases from J, with 11 bases in between. Per the germline V gene, CDR1 is MNHEY and CDR2 is SMNVEV (reference sequence). Written as DNA, the CDR3 is TGTGCCAGCAGTCCCTACTCTACTAGCAATCAGCCCCAGCATTTT. Translation: CASSPYSTSNQPQHF.

The chain joins TRBV28 to TRBJ2-7; TRBD2 matches 8 bases. The CDR3 length is 12 residues. The V and J ends lost 4 bases and 12 bases, in that order; junction bases with no gene match: 8. Germline loops: CDR1 MDHEN, CDR2 SYDVKM. Here the CDR3 DNA reads TGTGCCAGCAGTTCCCGGGAGGGTGGTGCGTACTTC. It translates to CASSSREGGAYF. Full variable domain (remainder filled in from reference TRBV28 and TRBJ2-7): DVKVTQSSRYLVKRTGEKVFLECVQDMDHENMFWYRQDPGLGLRLIYFSYDVKMKEKGDIPEGYSVSREKKERFSLILESASTNQTSMYLCASSSREGGAYFGPGTRLTVT.

This rearrangement joins TRBV5-1 to TRBJ1-2; D remains ambiguous. CDR1 SGHRS and CDR2 YFSETQ come from the germline V gene. The CDR3 has 15 amino acids. V was trimmed by 0 bases and J by 2 bases, leaving 11 bases between them. DNA of the CDR3: TGCGCCAGCAGCTTGGGGTCCTCCCGGAACTATGGCTACACCTTC. Residues: CASSLGSSRNYGYTF.

This clone was observed once. CDR3 sequence: CASSAGTSTDTQYF. CDR3 nucleotides: TGTGCCAGCTCAGCGGGTACTAGCACAGATACGCAGTATTTT. This rearrangement joins TRBV18 to TRBJ2-3; D is perhaps TRBD2 (5 bases). Trimming took off 5 bases at V and 0 bases at J, with 9 bases between the two ends. Germline lookup yields CDR1 KGHSH and CDR2 LQKENI. The length of the CDR3 is 14 residues.

The chain joins TRBV6-1 to TRBJ1-1; D is possibly TRBD1 (6 bases). V lost 4 bases to trimming and J lost 3 bases, with 18 bases between them. CDR1 and CDR2 from the germline V gene are MNHNS and SASEGT. The CDR3 totals 16 residues. The CDR3 DNA sequence: TGTGCCAGCAGTGGGGGAAACCGACAGGAGGACACTGAAGCTTTCTTT. Amino acid sequence: CASSGGNRQEDTEAFF.

This clone has just a few counts. The rearrangement joins TRBV4-1 to TRBJ2-7, with D possibly matching TRBD2 (5 bases). CDR3 size: 14 residues. Trimming left V 4 bases short and J 3 bases short, with 13 bases between. Germline V gene sequence: CDR1 MGHRA, CDR2 YSYEKL. CDR3 DNA: TGCGCCAGCAGCCTCGAGTTCGGGAACTACGAGCAGTACTTC. Encoded protein: CASSLEFGNYEQYF.